Included here is one T cell receptor (beta chain) sequence, with context. Sequenced by immunoSEQ multiplex PCR; TCRdb stores in-frame clones only, minus some. The sample lists about 410,000 clones, around nine tenths seen once, with 5.5% to 8% in the top ten. The source of the sample is a study of control samples from healthy donors and cancer patients. V was clipped by 1 base and J by 0 bases, with 8 bases between them. Per germline, CDR1 SGHRS and CDR2 YFSETQ. The CDR3 contains 15 residues. This chain connects TRBV5-1 to TRBJ1-3; D call uncertain. The sequenced sample consisted of PBMCs. This clonotype was obtained from a man aged 35-49 years with head and neck cancer. CDR3 nucleotide sequence: TGCGCCAGCAGCTTGTACACGAGCTCTGGAAACACCATATATTTT. Its protein product is CASSLYTSSGNTIYF.